A single sample is the source of the 8 T cell receptor beta chains below, sequenced in a study of OX40 agonist ivuxolimab in advanced cancers. Sequencing was performed with immunoSEQ multiplex PCR; in TCRdb, only in-frame clones are kept and a portion is missing. The sample lists 69,000 or so clones, 70% to 90% occurring once. The sample in question was CD4+ or CD8+ T cells sorted from blood, obtained in a trial of the OX40 agonist ivuxolimab. The receptors originated from an adult with an advanced solid tumor such as melanoma, head and neck, liver or kidney cancer.

The chain is built from TRBV9 and TRBJ2-4; possibly TRBD1 for D (6 bases). Per the germline V gene, CDR1 is SGDLS and CDR2 is YYNGEE. Trimming left V 4 bases short and J 0 bases short, with 11 bases between. The CDR3 length is 15 residues. CDR3 residues: CASSRTERAKNIQYF. For the CDR3, the DNA is TGTGCCAGCAGCCGGACAGAAAGAGCCAAAAACATTCAGTACTTC.

The rearrangement links TRBV11-1 to TRBJ2-7; 7 positions agree with TRBD2. This CDR3 spans 14 amino acids. The V gene's germline CDR1 is SGHAT and CDR2 FQDESV (reference sequence). J gave up 2 bases and V 5 bases, and 6 bases lay outside the gene matches. The CDR3 nucleotides are TGTGCCAGCAGCCGTAGCGGGCTTACCTACGAGCAGTACTTC. It encodes CASSRSGLTYEQYF.

Concerning this clone: The junction shows a germline mismatch at one end, possibly a read error. This chain uses TRBV19 with TRBJ2-2, with D perhaps TRBD1 or TRBD2 (5 bases each). The CDR3 runs 16 residues. Germline V gives CDR1 LNHDA, CDR2 SQIVND (reference sequence). The CDR3 DNA reads TGTGCAAGTAAAGGGCAGGGAGTTGTGAACACCGGGGAGCTGTTTTTT. It yields the protein CASKGQGVVNTGELFF.

J is TRBJ2-3 and V is TRBV11-3, with D perhaps matching TRBD2 (5 bases). Trimming cost V 5 bases and J 0 bases, with 9 bases left between them. The CDR3 extends over 14 amino acids. The V gene's germline CDR1 is SGHNT and CDR2 YENEEA. CDR3 DNA: TGTGCCAGCAGCCTCGGGATGAGCACAGATACGCAGTATTTT. Its translation is CASSLGMSTDTQYF. Complete variable domain (other parts from reference TRBV11-3 and TRBJ2-3): EAGVVQSPRYKIIEKKQPVAFWCNPISGHNTLYWYLQNLGQGPELLIRYENEEAVDDSQLPKDRFSAERLKGVDSTLKIQPAELGDSAVYLCASSLGMSTDTQYFGPGTRLTVL.

The chain uses TRBV7-9 and TRBJ2-2, with a possible D match to TRBD1 (5 bases). Trimming stripped 1 base from V and 1 base from J, with 10 bases between. Germline CDR1 SEHNR, CDR2 FQNEAQ (reference sequence). This CDR3 is built from 16 residues. CDR3: CASSLDYRKNTGELFF. The DNA of the CDR3 is TGTGCCAGCAGCTTAGATTACAGGAAGAACACCGGGGAGCTGTTTTTT.

The chain recombines TRBV28 with TRBJ2-7, with a tentative D call TRBD2 (6 bases). CDR3 length: 18 amino acids. Trimming shortened V by 2 bases and J by 0 bases, and 20 bases separated the two germline ends. CDR1 is MDHEN and CDR2 is SYDVKM in the germline V gene. The CDR3 bases are TGTGCCAGCAGTTTAGGGGGGAACGGGCGACCAAGCTCCTACGAGCAGTACTTC. It translates to CASSLGGNGRPSSYEQYF.

This clone was seen only once. One junction end does not reproduce the germline sequence, and a read error may be involved. The chain has TRBV7-7 and TRBJ2-5; 8 bases agree with TRBD2. The length of the CDR3 is 15 residues. Germline assignment: CDR1 SSHAT and CDR2 FNYEAQ (reference sequence). CDR3 in DNA: TGTGCTAGCAGCCCCCGCGGGGGGATGTTCGGAGAGCAGTACTTC. Its translation: CASSPRGGMFGEQYF.

V and J are TRBV2 and TRBJ1-1, with D hard to call. Germline V CDR1 and CDR2: SNHLY, FYNNEI. This CDR3 has 11 residues. Trimming pared 10 bases from V and 0 bases from J, leaving 6 bases between. Written as DNA, the CDR3 is TGTGCCACACTACTGAACACTGAAGCTTTCTTT. It codes for CATLLNTEAFF.